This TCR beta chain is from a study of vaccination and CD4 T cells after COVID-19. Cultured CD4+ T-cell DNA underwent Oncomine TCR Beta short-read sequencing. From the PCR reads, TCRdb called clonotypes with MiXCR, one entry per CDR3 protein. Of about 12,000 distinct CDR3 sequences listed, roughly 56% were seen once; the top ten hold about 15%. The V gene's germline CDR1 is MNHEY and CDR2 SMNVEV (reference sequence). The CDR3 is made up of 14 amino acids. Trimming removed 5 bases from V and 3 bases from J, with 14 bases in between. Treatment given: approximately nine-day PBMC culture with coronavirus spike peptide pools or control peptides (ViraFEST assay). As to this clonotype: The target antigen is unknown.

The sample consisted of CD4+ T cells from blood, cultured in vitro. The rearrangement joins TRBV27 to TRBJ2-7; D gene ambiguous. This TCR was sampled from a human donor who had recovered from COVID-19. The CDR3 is CASSINGVNYEQYF. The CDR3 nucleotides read TGTGCCAGCAGTATTAACGGTGTTAACTACGAGCAGTACTTC.